One T cell receptor (beta chain) is described in this entry. Likely a read error: the CDR3 ends without its conserved phenylalanine or tryptophan. The CDR3 extends over 15 amino acids. CDR1 is SGHAT, CDR2 FQNNGV, per germline. The template was RNA from unsorted bulk tissue. The normal lung tissue was taken more than 3 cm from the tumor edge. Three rounds of nested PCR, following a modified ARM-PCR protocol, produced the TCRbeta library. TCRdb redid the calling of the multiplex PCR reads with MiXCR, one entry per CDR3 protein. The data hold approximately 53,000 distinct CDR3 sequences, with about 70% observed a single time. The data derive from a study of tumor and adjacent non-tumor tissue in lung cancer. At the level of the study: Each sample yielded 3.5 million to 5 million productive TCRbeta reads on average.

The receptor's source is a woman aged 60-75 years with non-small cell lung cancer. The chain employs TRBV11-2 and TRBJ2-5; 11 nucleotides agree with TRBD1. The sequencing input was distant non-tumor lung tissue. The CDR3 DNA sequence: TGTGTCAGCAGCTCGACAAGGACAGGGGGCGGGACCCAGTACTTA. Protein product: CVSSSTRTGGGTQYL.